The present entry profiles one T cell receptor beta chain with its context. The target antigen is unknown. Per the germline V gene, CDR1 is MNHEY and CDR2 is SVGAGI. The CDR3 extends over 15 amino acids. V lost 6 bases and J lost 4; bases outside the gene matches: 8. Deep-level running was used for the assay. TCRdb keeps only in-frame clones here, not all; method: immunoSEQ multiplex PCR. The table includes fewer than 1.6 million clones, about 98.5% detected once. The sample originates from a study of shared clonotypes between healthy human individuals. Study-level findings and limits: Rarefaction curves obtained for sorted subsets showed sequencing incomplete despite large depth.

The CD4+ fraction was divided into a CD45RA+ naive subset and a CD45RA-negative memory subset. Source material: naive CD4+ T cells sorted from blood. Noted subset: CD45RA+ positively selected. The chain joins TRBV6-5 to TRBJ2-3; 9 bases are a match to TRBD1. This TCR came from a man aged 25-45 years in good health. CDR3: CASSPGTGFSDTQYF. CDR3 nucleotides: TGTGCCAGCAGCCCCGGGACAGGGTTTTCAGATACGCAGTATTTT.